A single sample is the source of the 32 T cell receptor beta chains below, sequenced in a study of shared clonotypes between healthy human individuals. Only CD45RO-negative cells positively selected for CCR7 counted as naive CD8 cells, so terminally differentiated effector memory CD45RA+ cells were excluded. TCRdb's copy holds only in-frame clones and misses some; the assay was immunoSEQ multiplex PCR. The table has some 2.1 million clones, about 95% seen once; the top ten hold approximately 1.2%. Sequencing was performed on naive CD8+ T cells sorted from blood. These receptor sequences come from a man aged 18-30 years in good health.

This chain uses TRBV19 with TRBJ1-5; D not certain. The germline gives CDR1 LNHDA, CDR2 SQIVND (reference sequence). The CDR3 spans 13 residues. V was cut by 7 bases and J by 0 bases, with 7 bases left in between. The CDR3 is CASMASSNQPQHF. The CDR3 nucleotides are TGTGCCAGTATGGCCAGTAGCAATCAGCCCCAGCATTTT.

On this clone itself: The sample has other DNA sequences that encode this CDR3 too. The CDR3 is CASSFTGGYGYTF. The CDR3 DNA reads TGTGCCAGCAGCTTTACGGGGGGCTATGGCTACACCTTC. The chain couples TRBV5-4 to TRBJ1-2; D is possibly TRBD1 (5 bases). From germline, CDR1 is SGHNT and CDR2 YYREEE (reference sequence). V was pared by 2 bases and J by 4 bases, with 9 bases between. This CDR3 has 13 residues.

The chain combines TRBV6-6 with TRBJ1-2; D gene uncertain. The V gene's germline CDR1 is MNHNY and CDR2 SVGAGI (reference sequence). The CDR3 contains 14 residues. V lost 0 bases, J lost 2 bases, and 7 bases lay in between. Here the CDR3 DNA reads TGTGCCAGCAGTTACTCGGCCCAGAACTATGGCTACACCTTC. Its translation is CASSYSAQNYGYTF.

The chain carries TRBV4-1 and TRBJ1-4; D not certain. V was pared by 4 bases and J by 8 bases, with 14 bases between. Germline CDR1 reads MGHRA; CDR2 reads YSYEKL. The CDR3 spans 14 residues. CDR3 coding DNA: TGCGCCAGCAGCCTTCAGCAAGTCGGAGAAAAACTGTTTTTT. Its translation is CASSLQQVGEKLFF.

This chain links TRBV2 with TRBJ2-1; no reliable D call. Germline values: CDR1 SNHLY, CDR2 FYNNEI. The CDR3 has 13 amino acids. Trimming removed 7 bases at V and 3 bases at J, with 10 bases between. CDR3 DNA: TGTGCCAGCACGGCGACTCACTACAATGAGCAGTTCTTC. It translates to CASTATHYNEQFF. Together with reference TRBV2 and TRBJ2-1, the CDR3 gives the full variable domain: EPEVTQTPSHQVTQMGQEVILRCVPISNHLYFYWYRQILGQKVEFLVSFYNNEISEKSEIFDDQFSVERPDGSNFTLKIRSTKLEDSAMYFCASTATHYNEQFFGPGTRLTVL.

The chain recombines TRBV6-5 with TRBJ2-1; 8 nucleotides align to TRBD1. After removal of 0 bases from V and 15 bases from J, the junction contained 13 bases not matched to a gene. The CDR3 has 15 residues. Germline values: CDR1 MNHEY, CDR2 SVGAGI. CDR3 sequence (DNA): TGTGCCAGCAGTTACTCCCCAGGGGGCGCACCCGGGCTGTTCTTC. Translating it yields CASSYSPGGAPGLFF.

The genes are TRBV28 and TRBJ2-7; 7 nucleotides line up with TRBD2. Germline CDR1 MDHEN, CDR2 SYDVKM. V shed 6 bases, J shed 0 bases, and the junction held 5 bases outside the gene matches. This CDR3 is built from 14 residues. CDR3 sequence (DNA): TGTGCCAGCAGCCGAGCGGGGAGCTCCTACGAGCAGTACTTC. Protein product: CASSRAGSSYEQYF.

This rearrangement joins TRBV27 to TRBJ2-3, with D maybe TRBD2 (6 bases). There are 17 residues in the CDR3. V was pared by 1 base and J by 2 bases, with 16 bases between. In germline, CDR1 is MNHEY, CDR2 SMNVEV (reference sequence). In DNA, the CDR3 is TGTGCCAGCAGTTTATTGGGGGGAATACCCCTCACAGATACGCAGTATTTT. This gives the protein CASSLLGGIPLTDTQYF.

This rearrangement joins TRBV6-5 to TRBJ2-7; D perhaps matches TRBD1 (5 bases). V was clipped by 2 bases and J by 5 bases, with 13 bases between them. Germline CDR1 MNHEY, CDR2 SVGAGI. The CDR3 spans 14 residues. The DNA of the CDR3 is TGTGCCAGCAGTTACATAGGGGTAGGGAACGAGCAGTACTTC. Translating gives CASSYIGVGNEQYF.

This chain connects TRBV11-2 to TRBJ2-7, with a weak D call TRBD2 (5 bases). This CDR3 has 15 amino acids. CDR1 is SGHAT, CDR2 FQNNGV, per germline. V dropped 5 bases and J dropped 0 bases, with 14 bases sitting between them. In DNA, the CDR3 is TGTGCCAGCAGCCCAGAGGGCGGATACTCCTACGAGCAGTACTTC. Translating gives CASSPEGGYSYEQYF.

The chain couples TRBV12-5 to TRBJ2-5; 10 bases line up with TRBD2. Looked up from germline, CDR1 is LGHNT and CDR2 is FRNRAP. V shed 3 bases and J 4 bases; nucleotides not matched to a gene: 8. The CDR3 runs 16 residues. In nucleotides, the CDR3 is TGTGCTAGTGGTTTAGACAGCGGGAGGGAAAGAGAGACCCAGTACTTC. Translated, it gives CASGLDSGRERETQYF.

The chain carries TRBV27 and TRBJ1-6; D gene ambiguous. The V end was cut by 6 bases, the J end by 8 bases, with 17 bases between. Germline V CDR1 and CDR2: MNHEY, SMNVEV (reference sequence). The length of the CDR3 is 15 residues. This CDR3 is CASRPLEVAHSPLHF. The CDR3 DNA follows: TGTGCCAGCAGGCCGCTTGAGGTGGCTCATTCACCCCTCCACTTT.

V and J are TRBV2 and TRBJ2-7, with a weak D call TRBD2 (6 bases). The CDR3 consists of 14 residues. Germline V gene data show CDR1 as SNHLY and CDR2 as FYNNEI. With 1 base removed from V and 4 bases from J, the gap between germline ends came to 11 bases. CDR3 sequence reads: CASSEGGRGYEQYF. In DNA form, the CDR3 reads TGTGCCAGCAGTGAAGGGGGCCGGGGGTACGAGCAGTACTTC.

The gene calls are TRBV28 and TRBJ1-2; tentatively, D is TRBD1 (5 bases). Germline V gene data show CDR1 as MDHEN and CDR2 as SYDVKM. The CDR3 runs 17 residues. The germline V and J ends were trimmed by 2 bases and 3 bases, with 19 bases remaining between them. CDR3 region: CASSLLRTGEVDYGYTF. The CDR3 region has the DNA TGTGCCAGCAGTTTACTCCGTACAGGTGAGGTGGACTATGGCTACACCTTC.

This clone was observed a handful of times. This sequence joins TRBV6-1 and TRBJ1-2; D is unclear. This CDR3 contains 13 residues. CDR1 is MNHNS, CDR2 SASEGT, per germline. The V end lost 4 bases, the J end lost 4 bases, and 10 bases lay between the germline ends. The CDR3 region has the DNA TGTGCCAGCAGTGTTGGGGTGGCCTATGGCTACACCTTC. It specifies CASSVGVAYGYTF.

The chain joins TRBV6-1 to TRBJ1-2; 8 bases are a match to TRBD1. Unmatched junction bases numbered 10, after V lost 6 bases and J lost 4 bases. CDR1 and CDR2 from the germline V gene are MNHNS and SASEGT. The CDR3 totals 15 residues. CDR3 in amino acids: CASSPSQGASYGYTF. CDR3 DNA sequence: TGTGCCAGCAGCCCTTCCCAGGGGGCTAGCTATGGCTACACCTTC.

V is TRBV5-1 and J is TRBJ2-5; D uncertain. Germline loops: CDR1 SGHRS, CDR2 YFSETQ. Deletions cut 0 bases from V and 3 bases from J, with 12 bases between. This CDR3 is built from 15 residues. Written as DNA, the CDR3 is TGCGCCAGCAGCTTGGGGCACATTACAGAAGAGACCCAGTACTTC. It codes for CASSLGHITEETQYF.

The V call is TRBV7-2, the J call TRBJ1-5; D is uncertain. Germline CDR1 is SGHTA and CDR2 is FQGNSA. With 5 bases removed from V and 0 bases from J, the gap between germline ends came to 17 bases. This CDR3 region has 17 residues. CDR3 DNA: TGTGCCAGCAGCGCCGAGGTAGGACCTTATAGCAATCAGCCCCAGCATTTT. Its translation is CASSAEVGPYSNQPQHF.

The CDR3 protein is CASSPEGETGYEQYF. The DNA for the CDR3 is TGCGCCAGCAGTCCAGAGGGAGAGACCGGCTACGAGCAGTACTTC. The rearrangement links TRBV5-1 to TRBJ2-7, with D maybe TRBD2 (5 bases). Germline-derived CDR1 and CDR2 are SGHRS and YFSETQ. CDR3 length equals 15 residues. The ends were cut back, 5 bases at V and 3 bases at J, with 18 bases in the middle.

The chain is built from TRBV27 and TRBJ1-3; TRBD1 is a possible D gene (5 bases). V was trimmed by 6 bases and J by 3 bases, leaving 12 bases between them. In germline, CDR1 is MNHEY, CDR2 SMNVEV (reference sequence). The CDR3 runs to 14 residues. This chain's CDR3 is CASSPWGFGNTIYF. CDR3 nucleotides: TGTGCCAGCAGCCCGTGGGGGTTTGGAAACACCATATATTTT.

The genes are TRBV5-6 and TRBJ2-1; TRBD2 agrees at 7 bases. CDR1 is SGHDT, CDR2 YYEEEE, per germline. J gave up 3 bases and V 7 bases, and 4 bases lay outside the gene matches. The CDR3 extends over 13 amino acids. The CDR3 loop is CASLASGYNEQFF. The CDR3 nucleotides are TGTGCCAGCCTCGCTAGCGGCTACAATGAGCAGTTCTTC.

This sequence joins TRBV9 and TRBJ1-1; a possible D gene is TRBD1 (6 bases). CDR1 is SGDLS, CDR2 YYNGEE, per germline. Trimming took off 4 bases at V and 11 bases at J, with 15 bases between the two ends. The CDR3 is 12 residues long. CDR3 region: CASSSLQGRAFF. CDR3 sequence (DNA): TGTGCCAGCAGCTCATTACAGGGTAGGGCTTTCTTT.

The DNA for the CDR3 is TGTGCCAGCAGTCTATCGCCCAGGAGGGAGAACATTCAGTACTTC. Translating it yields CASSLSPRRENIQYF. This chain connects TRBV7-2 to TRBJ2-4, with D possibly being TRBD2 (6 bases). V lost 6 bases and J 7 bases, leaving 19 bases between the germline ends. Germline CDR1 is SGHTA and CDR2 is FQGNSA. The CDR3 length is 15 residues.

This chain joins TRBV7-2 and TRBJ1-5; D possibly corresponds to TRBD1 (5 bases). Trimming left V 0 bases short and J 1 base short, with 10 bases between. The CDR3 has 16 amino acids. Germline lookup yields CDR1 SGHTA and CDR2 FQGNSA. This chain's CDR3 is CASSLAHQGSNQPQHF. CDR3 DNA: TGTGCCAGCAGCTTAGCGCATCAGGGAAGCAATCAGCCCCAGCATTTT.

The chain is built from TRBV11-2 and TRBJ2-3; D uncertain. CDR1 is SGHAT and CDR2 is FQNNGV in the germline V gene. Between the trimmed V and J ends, which lost 4 bases and 4 bases, there was a span of 6 bases. The CDR3 totals 12 residues. Here the CDR3 reads CASSSVADTQYF. CDR3 in DNA: TGTGCCAGCAGCTCTGTAGCAGATACGCAGTATTTT.

This chain links TRBV5-1 with TRBJ1-2; TRBD1 matches 8 bases. V shed 3 bases and J 3 bases; nucleotides not matched to a gene: 4. The CDR3 runs to 14 residues. CDR1 SGHRS and CDR2 YFSETQ come from the germline V gene. CDR3 nucleotide sequence: TGCGCCAGCAGCTCGGACAGGGTCGACTATGGCTACACCTTC. This gives the protein CASSSDRVDYGYTF.

The chain uses TRBV7-6 and TRBJ2-1; 7 bases are shared with TRBD2. V shed 0 bases and J 1 base; nucleotides not matched to a gene: 6. The germline CDR1 and CDR2 sequences are SGHVS and FNYEAQ. The CDR3 extends over 17 amino acids. The DNA of the CDR3 is TGTGCCAGCAGCTTAGCGCTGGCGGGGGTATCCTACAATGAGCAGTTCTTC. Encoded protein: CASSLALAGVSYNEQFF.

The chain joins TRBV5-8 to TRBJ2-4; TRBD1 agrees at 7 bases. From germline, CDR1 is SGHTS and CDR2 YDEGEE. V dropped 4 bases and J dropped 6; count of bases not matched to a gene: 1. The CDR3 covers 12 residues. DNA for the CDR3: TGTGCCAGCAGCCGGGACAGAAACATTCAGTACTTC. Translated, it gives CASSRDRNIQYF.

The rearrangement uses TRBV5-4 and TRBJ2-1, with D tentatively TRBD2 (6 bases). The germline V and J ends were trimmed by 2 bases and 13 bases, with 16 bases remaining between them. This CDR3 has 13 residues. The germline V gene has CDR1 SGHNT and CDR2 YYREEE (reference sequence). The CDR3 bases are TGTGCCAGCAGCTTCGGTGCGGGACTGGTTCAGTTCTTC. It is translated as CASSFGAGLVQFF.

The chain carries TRBV4-1 and TRBJ2-7; 12 bases align to TRBD2. The CDR3 has 19 amino acids. Trimming at V came to 2 bases and at J to 4 bases, leaving 15 bases not matched to a gene. Germline CDR1 and CDR2: MGHRA and YSYEKL. The CDR3 nucleotides read TGCGCCAGCAGCCAACAATTCGGGCTAGCGGGAGGGCCCGGTTACGAGCAGTACTTC. It specifies CASSQQFGLAGGPGYEQYF.

This chain links TRBV7-2 with TRBJ1-3, with D possibly TRBD1 on 5 matching bases. Per the germline V gene, CDR1 is SGHTA and CDR2 is FQGNSA. V lost 5 bases, J lost 0 bases, and 14 bases lay in between. The length of the CDR3 is 16 residues. CDR3 sequence (DNA): TGTGCCAGCAGCGGTTCCAGGGAATTCTCTGGAAACACCATATATTTT. Its protein is CASSGSREFSGNTIYF.

J is TRBJ2-3 and V is TRBV4-2; D remains unclear. The germline V gene has CDR1 LGHNA and CDR2 YNFKEQ. V was trimmed by 0 bases and J by 0 bases, leaving 10 bases between them. This CDR3 comprises 16 residues. CDR3 protein: CASSQEGPPSTDTQYF. The CDR3 region has the DNA TGTGCCAGCAGCCAAGAAGGACCACCCAGCACAGATACGCAGTATTTT.